This paragraph reports one T cell receptor beta chain. Its cognate antigen has yet to be identified. No clone much larger than this one lies a single base away; base qualities are absent. The sample belongs to a study of CD8 T cells in Susac syndrome (dated 2019 in TCRdb). Study-wide context: Whether CD8+ T cell activation and differentiation in Susac syndrome was antigen driven was tested using repertoire sequencing. The clonality of the CD8+ T cell repertoire was compared across about a dozen healthy donors, roughly 14 Susac syndrome patients and roughly 16 multiple sclerosis patients. Study-level results and caveats: The study acknowledged that relatively few individuals were included in the TCR sequencing and HLA analysis.

Peripheral blood CD8+ and CD4+ T cells from healthy donors, Susac syndrome patients and multiple sclerosis patients were profiled by high-throughput TCR beta sequencing. The multiple sclerosis controls were treatment-naive patients whose relapsing-remitting disease, either stable or active, fulfilled the revised McDonald criteria. Bulk CD8+ and CD4+ T cells were purified magnetically by negative isolation, whereas CD8+ TEMRA cells were enriched by FACS. Blood was drawn into EDTA tubes, processed within 24 hours, and PBMCs were isolated by density gradient centrifugation. PBMCs intended for TCR sequencing were cryopreserved in liquid nitrogen and were subsequently thawed in a 37 degrees C water bath. The sorted or isolated CD4+, CD8+ and CD8+ TEMRA cells reached a purity of at least 90%. Deletion took 6 bases off V and 2 bases off J, with a span of 22 bases between the germline ends. Including cysteine and phenylalanine, the CDR3 has 17 amino acids. The DNA shown is the 51-base CDR3, in frame from base 1. Sequences SGHVS (CDR1) and FQNEAQ (CDR2) are obtained from the germline V gene.

RNA was extracted with the RNeasy kit and about 0.5 to 1 ug was reverse transcribed using random hexamers. The immunoSEQ multiplex PCR assay, which covers 54 Vbeta and 13 Jbeta segments, was used to amplify TCR beta CDR3 regions. Bias from PCR amplification was corrected by using a synthetic template baseline for primer optimization and for computational correction. As for the authors' bioinformatics: Reads were annotated to V, D and J genes according to IMGT and were analyzed with immunoSEQ Analyzer, with only productive sequences retained. Clonality was computed as one minus Shannon entropy normalized by log2 of the number of productive unique sequences. Public and private clones were assessed among the 100 most prevalent clones of each patient and control. Clones were defined as Susac-specific when absent from the healthy and MS cohorts, from over 950 published viral clones and from other ImmuneACCESS disease sequences. The public reads were run again by TCRdb, first through fastp at Q25 and then through MiXCR, and only productive beta chains were kept. Every distinct CDR3 protein forms one entry, paired with its most common genes and DNA. The V and J calls shown here were made by TCRdb, not taken from the authors' results. The sample table holds around 280,000 distinct CDR3 sequences, of which 85% were seen once. The ten largest clones represent 0.11% of the sample.

The clonotype comes from a human donor with multiple sclerosis. Rearrangement joined TRBV7-8 to TRBJ2-5, and the D gene may be TRBD1, 6 bases matching. The sample comprised CD8+ T cells from PBMCs. The bases read TGTGCCAGCAGACCCGATCTACCGGGACACGTACAAGAGACCCAGTACTTC. Its translation is CASRPDLPGHVQETQYF.